The 21 T cell receptor beta chains given below trace back to one sample, sequenced in a study of T cell changes during pregnancy in multiple sclerosis. Sequencing used immunoSEQ multiplex PCR; TCRdb keeps in-frame clones, though not all of them. The table shows tens of thousands of clones, with over 90% occurring only once. Sequences were derived from CD4+ T cells from peripheral blood mononuclear cells, sampled after pregnancy. The origin of the receptors is a female donor in good health, enrolled as a control in a pregnancy study.

CDR3 protein: CASSGFSGNTIYF. The CDR3 DNA sequence: TGTGCCAGTAGCGGTTTCTCTGGAAACACCATATATTTT. The chain is built from TRBV19 and TRBJ1-3; no reliable D call. Trimming took 6 bases from V and 0 from J, leaving 6 bases between them. Looked up from germline, CDR1 is LNHDA and CDR2 is SQIVND (reference sequence). The CDR3 length is 13 residues.

V and J are TRBV19 and TRBJ1-4, with D possibly TRBD1 on 6 matching bases. V was cut by 5 bases and J by 6 bases, with 13 bases left in between. The CDR3 contains 14 residues. Germline loops: CDR1 LNHDA, CDR2 SQIVND (reference sequence). The CDR3 DNA sequence: TGTGCCAGTAGTCTCGGGAGGGGGTATGAAAAACTGTTTTTT. Translation gives CASSLGRGYEKLFF.

This chain connects TRBV10-3 to TRBJ1-1; no firm D call. The CDR3 totals 15 residues. Germline V gives CDR1 ENHRY, CDR2 SYGVKD. Trimming removed 3 bases from V and 1 base from J, with 12 bases in between. The CDR3 bases are TGTGCCATCAGTGAACACGAAATTAAGAACACTGAAGCTTTCTTT. This encodes CAISEHEIKNTEAFF.

The gene calls are TRBV19 and TRBJ2-7, with 9 nucleotides matching TRBD1. The V gene end was trimmed by 5 bases and the J gene end by 0 bases; junction bases not matched to a gene: 5. CDR1 is LNHDA and CDR2 is SQIVND in the germline V gene (reference sequence). The CDR3 length is 15 residues. CDR3 amino acids: CASSVGTGTSYEQYF. The CDR3, as DNA: TGTGCCAGTAGTGTGGGGACAGGGACCTCCTACGAGCAGTACTTC. The full variable domain, with the rest looked up from reference TRBV19 and TRBJ2-7, is DGGITQSPKYLFRKEGQNVTLSCEQNLNHDAMYWYRQDPGQGLRLIYYSQIVNDFQKGDIAEGYSVSREKKESFPLTVTSAQKNPTAFYLCASSVGTGTSYEQYFGPGTRLTVT.

The chain is built from TRBV5-1 and TRBJ1-1, with D tentatively TRBD1 (6 bases). The length of the CDR3 is 15 residues. Germline CDR1 SGHRS, CDR2 YFSETQ. Trimming cost V 4 bases and J 0 bases, with 13 bases left between them. CDR3 sequence: CASSPGAGVNTEAFF. The CDR3 region has the DNA TGCGCCAGCAGCCCTGGGGCAGGGGTGAACACTGAAGCTTTCTTT.

The chain links TRBV30 to TRBJ1-2; 7 positions agree with TRBD1. This CDR3 comprises 12 residues. Per the germline V gene, CDR1 is GTSNPN and CDR2 is SVGIG (reference sequence). The V segment lost 1 base and the J segment 7 bases; nucleotides outside the gene matches: 3. The CDR3 DNA reads TGTGCCTGGAGTGGACAGGGCCGTGGCTACACCTTC. It encodes CAWSGQGRGYTF.

This clone was found once. V gene TRBV14 combines with J gene TRBJ1-2; no clear D. The length of the CDR3 is 14 residues. Germline CDR1 is SGHDN and CDR2 is FVKESK. Trimming removed 0 bases from V and 4 bases from J, with 9 bases in between. In DNA, the CDR3 is TGTGCCAGCAGCCAAGAGATGGGCAGCTATGGCTACACCTTC. Amino acid sequence: CASSQEMGSYGYTF.

This chain connects TRBV9 to TRBJ1-2; no definite D call. V lost 0 bases and J 8 bases, leaving 17 bases between the germline ends. Per germline, CDR1 SGDLS and CDR2 YYNGEE. This CDR3 is 15 amino acids long. The CDR3 DNA follows: TGTGCCAGCAGCGTAGCTACCTGGGCCGATTGGGGCTACACCTTC. The encoded protein is CASSVATWADWGYTF.

This chain connects TRBV29-1 to TRBJ2-3; 11 positions agree with TRBD2. The CDR3 is made up of 15 amino acids. Per the germline V gene, CDR1 is SQVTM and CDR2 is ANQGSEA. V lost 5 bases, J lost 4 bases, and 8 bases stayed unmatched. CDR3: CSVRLAGLPADTQYF. The CDR3 DNA is TGCAGCGTTCGACTAGCGGGGCTCCCGGCAGATACGCAGTATTTT.

J is TRBJ1-2 and V is TRBV7-2; 7 nucleotides line up with TRBD1. The V segment lost 5 bases and the J segment 3 bases; nucleotides outside the gene matches: 6. Germline V gene sequence: CDR1 SGHTA, CDR2 FQGNSA. The length of the CDR3 is 14 residues. The CDR3: CASSERTGDYGYTF. The DNA of the CDR3 is TGTGCCAGCAGCGAACGTACAGGGGACTATGGCTACACCTTC.

The V gene is TRBV7-9, the J gene TRBJ1-1, with a possible D match to TRBD1 (6 bases). The CDR3 totals 16 residues. With 0 bases removed from V and 1 base from J, the gap between germline ends came to 12 bases. From germline, CDR1 is SEHNR and CDR2 FQNEAQ (reference sequence). The CDR3 nucleotides read TGTGCCAGCAGCTTAGCTCCAGGGGCCGGGAACACTGAAGCTTTCTTT. It codes for CASSLAPGAGNTEAFF.

The J gene is TRBJ2-7, the V gene TRBV7-9, with 9 bases matching TRBD2. The CDR3 has 17 residues. The ends lost 1 base at V and 5 bases at J; junction bases unmatched: 12. Germline V gives CDR1 SEHNR, CDR2 FQNEAQ (reference sequence). CDR3 sequence reads: CASSLGKSGGIRDEQYF. CDR3 in DNA: TGTGCCAGCAGCTTAGGAAAAAGCGGGGGGATCCGGGACGAGCAGTACTTC.

The CDR3 coding sequence is TGTGCCAGTCAACAGGGATTTTCTAATCAGCCCCAGCATTTT. This sequence encodes CASQQGFSNQPQHF. The chain is built from TRBV2 and TRBJ1-5; maybe TRBD1 (6 bases). This CDR3 spans 14 amino acids. V shed 9 bases and J shed 4 bases, with 16 bases lying between them. Germline CDR1 and CDR2: SNHLY and FYNNEI.

The chain carries TRBV6-5 and TRBJ1-1; D gene unclear. The CDR3 is 11 amino acids. Germline CDR1 is MNHEY and CDR2 is SVGAGI. V dropped 8 bases and J dropped 4 bases, with 8 bases sitting between them. Here the CDR3 reads CASQRGTEAFF. In DNA, the CDR3 is TGTGCCAGCCAAAGAGGCACTGAAGCTTTCTTT.

The chain couples TRBV6-1 to TRBJ1-1; a possible D gene is TRBD1 (6 bases). CDR1 and CDR2 from the germline V gene are MNHNS and SASEGT. Trimming took 6 bases from V and 5 from J, leaving 13 bases between them. This CDR3 is 13 amino acids long. CDR3 sequence reads: CASRTTRGTEAFF. CDR3 nucleotide sequence: TGTGCCAGCAGGACGACCAGGGGTACTGAAGCTTTCTTT.

DNA of the CDR3: TGCGCCAGCAGTAAGCTAGCGGGGGGCCCAGATACGCAGTATTTT. Translation: CASSKLAGGPDTQYF. V gene TRBV5-1 combines with J gene TRBJ2-3, with 11 bases that match TRBD2. Germline assignment: CDR1 SGHRS and CDR2 YFSETQ. V dropped 5 bases and J dropped 4; count of bases not matched to a gene: 6. The CDR3 totals 15 residues.

The chain has TRBV7-8 and TRBJ2-2; maybe TRBD2 (6 bases). The CDR3 sequence is 16 residues long. CDR1 and CDR2 (germline): SGHVS, FQNEAQ. V was pared by 5 bases and J by 6 bases, with 19 bases between. CDR3 nucleotides: TGTGCCAGCAGCCTCCAGACTAGTCTGAGCGCCGGGGAGCTGTTTTTT. Encoded protein: CASSLQTSLSAGELFF. The variable domain in full, with the rest retrieved from reference TRBV7-8 and TRBJ2-2, is GAGVSQSPRYKVAKRGQDVALRCDPISGHVSLFWYQQALGQGPEFLTYFQNEAQLDKSGLPSDRFFAERPEGSVSTLKIQRTQQEDSAVYLCASSLQTSLSAGELFFGEGSRLTVL.

The chain joins TRBV30 to TRBJ1-1, with D maybe TRBD1 (5 bases). Germline lookup yields CDR1 GTSNPN and CDR2 SVGIG (reference sequence). The CDR3 runs to 14 residues. The germline V and J ends were trimmed by 0 bases and 6 bases, with 14 bases remaining between them. The CDR3 DNA reads as TGTGCCTGGAGTGTATCCAGGGTAGTTTCTGAAGCTTTCTTT. It is translated as CAWSVSRVVSEAFF.

This clone showed up just once. The chain has TRBV5-1 and TRBJ2-1; 10 bases are shared with TRBD2. V was pared by 0 bases and J by 8 bases, with 8 bases of the junction left unmatched. CDR1 SGHRS and CDR2 YFSETQ come from the germline V gene. CDR3 size: 16 residues. The CDR3 sequence: CASSLVVSGRLDEQFF. CDR3 nucleotide sequence: TGCGCCAGCAGCTTGGTAGTTAGCGGGAGGTTGGATGAGCAGTTCTTC.

This clone is a singleton in its sample. Germline and junction disagree at one end, which may indicate a read error. This rearrangement joins TRBV7-7 to TRBJ2-5; D is possibly TRBD1 (6 bases). The CDR3 length is 14 residues. In germline, CDR1 is SSHAT, CDR2 FNYEAQ (reference sequence). The CDR3 bases are TGTGCTAGCAGCTTGACAGGTCTTAGAGAGACCCAGTACTTC. Its protein product is CASSLTGLRETQYF. The full variable domain, with the rest looked up from reference TRBV7-7 and TRBJ2-5, is GAGVSQSPRYKVTKRGQDVTLRCDPISSHATLYWYQQALGQGPEFLTYFNYEAQPDKSGLPSDRFSAERPEGSISTLTIQRTEQRDSAMYRCASSLTGLRETQYFGPGTRLLVL.

The gene calls are TRBV11-2 and TRBJ2-1; 7 bases align to TRBD2. This CDR3 is built from 16 residues. Germline V gene sequence: CDR1 SGHAT, CDR2 FQNNGV. V was pared by 5 bases and J by 0 bases, with 7 bases of the junction left unmatched. This chain's CDR3 is CASSGARGSSYNEQFF. The CDR3, as DNA: TGTGCCAGCAGCGGGGCACGCGGGAGCTCCTACAATGAGCAGTTCTTC.